The T cell receptor beta chain under discussion was sequenced for a study of blood T cell repertoires in COVID-19. Turning to the study itself: Samples came from the United States, Italy and Spain, spanning acute and convalescent COVID-19. PBMCs, B-cell-depleted T cells, or T cells provided the cDNA or gDNA that made up the material.

In the original workflow: Amplification from reference gene primers served as the basis for estimated nucleated cell counts. Sequenced by immunoSEQ multiplex PCR; TCRdb stores in-frame clones only, minus some. V, J and clone size reflect that table, while D and trimming were determined from the DNA. The table has roughly 220,000 clones, more than 75% seen once. Looked up from germline, CDR1 is MNHEY and CDR2 is SVGEGT. The CDR3 totals 16 residues. J was trimmed by 0 bases and V by 2 bases; bases with no gene match: 4. This TCR derives from a man older than 75 with acute or convalescent COVID-19. The specimen sequenced was peripheral blood. The rearrangement links TRBV6-2 or TRBV6-3 to TRBJ2-1; 7 positions match TRBD2. The CDR3 loop reads CASSYRLAGSYNEQFF. The CDR3 DNA follows: TGTGCCAGCAGTTACCGCTTAGCGGGCTCCTACAATGAGCAGTTCTTC.